These 21 T cell receptor beta chains were sequenced from one sample in a study of tumor-infiltrating lymphocytes in primary liver carcinoma. Co-extracting RNA and DNA was done with about 17-31 mg of unsorted bulk tissue as input. From 500 ng of total RNA, TCR beta-specific cDNA was reverse-transcribed using a constant-region primer. Slightly modified ARM-PCR served as the procedure for the TCR beta libraries. These libraries came from three rounds of nested multiplex PCR. Each of the first two PCR rounds ran roughly 9 cycles with TRBV1-TRBV30 forward and C-beta reverse primers. Using its own MiXCR run on the multiplex PCR reads, TCRdb lists one record per CDR3 protein. Of about 20,000 distinct CDR3 sequences detected, 60% to 80% appear once; the ten largest clones hold approximately 41%. The sequenced material came from liver tumor tissue from sampling region 4. Stated subset: tumor region T4, right-lateral pole. Receptors were obtained from a woman aged 25 to 39 with primary liver carcinoma and hepatitis B virus infection.

This chain joins TRBV29-1 and TRBJ2-6, with 8 positions matching TRBD1. V shed 0 bases, J shed 3 bases, and the junction held 10 bases outside the gene matches. Germline loops: CDR1 SQVTM, CDR2 ANQGSEA. This CDR3 region has 18 residues. In DNA, the CDR3 is TGCAGCGTTGAAGATCAACGTCAGGGGGCAGGTGGGGCCAACGTCCTGACTTTC. Residues: CSVEDQRQGAGGANVLTF.

V and J are TRBV4-3 and TRBJ2-7; maybe TRBD1 (5 bases). The germline V and J ends were trimmed by 0 bases and 7 bases, with 16 bases remaining between them. Germline V gives CDR1 LGHNA, CDR2 YSLEER. The CDR3 loop spans 15 amino acids. This CDR3 reads CASSQDRWKGWEQYF. As DNA, the CDR3 is TGCGCCAGCAGCCAAGATCGATGGAAGGGGTGGGAGCAGTACTTC.

About this clonotype: It is likely a read error, because the conserved phenylalanine at the end of the CDR3 is missing. The chain uses TRBV6-5 and TRBJ2-7; D possibly corresponds to TRBD1 (6 bases). V lost 2 bases and J lost 10, with 21 bases in between. This CDR3 spans 15 amino acids. Per the germline V gene, CDR1 is MNHEY and CDR2 is SVGAGI. The CDR3 region is CASSYKDSSSCDQYI. Here the CDR3 DNA reads TGTGCCAGCAGTTACAAGGACAGCAGCTCCTGCGATCAGTACATC.

This chain joins TRBV28 and TRBJ2-7; D not resolved. Trimming shortened V by 10 bases and J by 4 bases, and 29 bases separated the two germline ends. The CDR3 loop spans 17 amino acids. The germline CDR1 and CDR2 sequences are MDHEN and SYDVKM. Here the CDR3 reads CAISLPLDGWYPYEQYF. The DNA of the CDR3 is TGTGCCATCAGCCTCCCTTTGGACGGATGGTACCCGTACGAGCAGTACTTC.

The rearrangement uses TRBV13 and TRBJ1-1, with a tentative D call TRBD1 (5 bases). CDR3 length: 16 amino acids. Trimming shortened V by 0 bases and J by 4 bases, and 15 bases separated the two germline ends. The germline V gene encodes CDR1 PRHDT and CDR2 FYEKMQ (reference sequence). The CDR3 nucleotides are TGTGCCAGCAGCTTAGGGTTTGGTATTGGGGGCACTGAAGCTTTCTTT. Its protein is CASSLGFGIGGTEAFF.

Details on this clonotype: The conserved final phenylalanine or tryptophan is absent from the CDR3, which likely points to a read error. Because the CDR3's place on the DNA is in doubt, the DNA is left out and the CDR3 is given as listed by TCRdb. The chain combines TRBV11-3 with TRBJ2-1. Both ends counted, the CDR3 spans 17 residues. CDR1 SGHNT and CDR2 YENEEA come from the germline V gene. CDR3 sequence: CASSLDLAGSSYNEHFY.

For this clonotype: Given the absence of the conserved phenylalanine or tryptophan at the CDR3 end, a read error is likely. This sequence joins TRBV11-2 and TRBJ2-1; a possible D gene is TRBD1 (5 bases). The CDR3 loop spans 11 amino acids. Germline V gene lookup returns CDR1 SGHAT and CDR2 FQNNGV. The CDR3 nucleotides are TGTACCAGCCGACAGCTTAATGAACAGTTCCTC. It is translated as CTSRQLNEQFL.

As for this clonotype: A much larger clone differs from this one at a single base, so this may be a read error. DNA of the CDR3: TGTGCCAGCAGCGAACAGGGTAATCAGCTCCAGCATTTT. The encoded protein is CASSEQGNQLQHF. This chain joins TRBV3-1 and TRBJ1-5, with D possibly being TRBD1 (6 bases). There are 13 residues in the CDR3. Germline V gene lookup returns CDR1 LGHDT and CDR2 YNNKEL (reference sequence).

This clonotype was counted once. This CDR3 is missing its conserved last phenylalanine or tryptophan, likely due to a read error. The CDR3 DNA reads as TGTGCCAGCAGACGGGGACTAGCAGAACAGTTCTCC. Translating gives CASRRGLAEQFS. The V and J genes are TRBV5-4 and TRBJ2-1; 9 bases agree with TRBD2. Germline lookup yields CDR1 SGHNT and CDR2 YYREEE (reference sequence). This CDR3 is built from 12 residues. V shed 5 bases, J shed 13 bases, and the junction held 7 bases outside the gene matches.

Comments on this clonotype: A read error may produce the germline difference seen at one junction end. The V and J genes are TRBV14 and TRBJ2-7; D is perhaps TRBD2 (5 bases). The germline V gene has CDR1 SGHDN and CDR2 FVKESK. The CDR3 runs to 15 residues. CDR3 in amino acids: CASSQAAGTDYEQRF. CDR3 DNA: TGTGCCAGCAGCCAGGCGGCGGGTACTGACTACGAGCAGCGCTTC.

With regard to this clonotype: The conserved closing phenylalanine or tryptophan is absent in this CDR3, likely reflecting a read error. The rearrangement uses TRBV29-1 and TRBJ2-1; 7 bases fit TRBD2. This CDR3 comprises 13 residues. The germline V gene has CDR1 SQVTM and CDR2 ANQGSEA. The ends lost 2 bases at V and 5 bases at J; junction bases unmatched: 3. The CDR3 reads CSVETSDHNEQFS. DNA for the CDR3: TGCAGCGTTGAAACTAGCGACCACAATGAGCAGTTCTCC.

The rearrangement links TRBV6-1 to TRBJ2-4; 10 nucleotides agree with TRBD2. The CDR3 sequence is 19 residues long. Germline V gene data show CDR1 as MNHNS and CDR2 as SASEGT. V lost 10 bases to trimming and J lost 0 bases; unmatched junction nucleotides: 18. The CDR3 protein is CANTRAGGSSGLAKNIQYF. CDR3 coding DNA: TGTGCCAACACCCGAGCGGGAGGGTCTTCCGGGCTAGCCAAAAACATTCAGTACTTC.

The gene calls are TRBV11-3 and TRBJ2-3; D gene unclear. TRBJ1-5 explains the end of the DNA better; the J call may be wrong. The CDR3 extends over 14 amino acids. Per the germline V gene, CDR1 is SGHNT and CDR2 is YENEEA. The CDR3 protein is CASSLDGPTDTQHF. The CDR3 coding sequence is TGTGCCAGCAGCTTAGACGGCCCCACAGATACGCAGCATTTT.

Comment on this clonotype: The junction departs from germline at one end; a sequencing error may be responsible. The chain is built from TRBV11-1 and TRBJ2-2; 7 bases agree with TRBD2. The CDR3 covers 16 residues. Germline loops: CDR1 SGHAT, CDR2 FQDESV (reference sequence). In DNA form, the CDR3 reads TGTGCCAGCAGCAGCGTTATGGCGGGAGTGTCCGGGAAGCTGGTTTTT. The encoded protein is CASSSVMAGVSGKLVF.

For this clonotype: One end of the junction does not line up with germline, which may come from a read error. J is TRBJ2-1 and V is TRBV5-1, with D possibly called TRBD1 or TRBD2 (5 bases each). Germline CDR1 SGHRS, CDR2 YFSETQ. The CDR3 is 14 amino acids. The CDR3 DNA follows: TGCGCCAGCGGCCCCGGGACCTCCTACAATGATCAGTTCTTC. Residues: CASGPGTSYNDQFF.

Of note for this clonotype: The junction departs from germline at one end; a sequencing error may be responsible. The DNA for the CDR3 is TGTGCCTGCAGTACTGTGTGGTTTACAGGTACGCAGTATTTT. Amino acids: CACSTVWFTGTQYF. The chain recombines TRBV6-1 with TRBJ2-3; D is possibly TRBD1 (5 bases). Germline CDR1 MNHNS, CDR2 SASEGT. This CDR3 contains 14 residues.

To note about this clonotype: The junction differs from germline at one of its ends, possibly a read error. V gene TRBV11-2 combines with J gene TRBJ2-7; D unresolved. The CDR3 spans 12 residues. CDR1 is SGHAT, CDR2 FQNNGV, per germline. CDR3 sequence: CTSRIWCHEQYF. The CDR3 coding sequence is TGTACCAGCCGCATATGGTGCCACGAGCAGTACTTC.

This clonotype was found once. Lacking the conserved final phenylalanine or tryptophan, this CDR3 likely reflects a read error. V and J are TRBV4-1 and TRBJ2-5; perhaps TRBD2 as D (5 bases). Per the germline V gene, CDR1 is MGHRA and CDR2 is YSYEKL. This CDR3 has 14 amino acids. CDR3 coding DNA: TGCACCAGTAGCCAAGAAGAGAGGGCCGTGACCCAGTACCTC. Translating gives CTSSQEERAVTQYL.

A remark on this clonotype: This sequence may be a read error, since a much larger clone differs from it by one base. The J gene is TRBJ2-5, the V gene TRBV29-1; 8 bases are a match to TRBD2. CDR1 is SQVTM and CDR2 is ANQGSEA in the germline V gene. This CDR3 has 15 residues. The CDR3 reads CSARCGPAGEETQYF. CDR3 nucleotides: TGCAGCGCCCGGTGCGGGCCAGCGGGAGAAGAGACCCAGTATTTC. Combining the CDR3 with reference TRBV29-1 and TRBJ2-5 gives the whole variable domain SAVISQKPSRDICQRGTSLTIQCQVDSQVTMMFWYRQQPGQSLTLIATANQGSEATYESGFVIDKFPISRPNLTFSTLTVSNMSPEDSSIYLCSARCGPAGEETQYFGPGTRLLVL.

A remark on this clonotype: A much larger clone lies one base from this, so it may be a read error. The chain employs TRBV3-1 and TRBJ1-5, with D possibly matching TRBD1 (6 bases). The CDR3 loop spans 13 amino acids. In germline, CDR1 is LGHDT, CDR2 YNNKEL (reference sequence). The CDR3 is CASSEQGNQHQHF. The CDR3 DNA is TGTGCCAGCAGCGAACAGGGTAATCAGCACCAGCATTTT.

This clonotype was recorded a few times. This likely comes from a read error, as the CDR3 has no conserved phenylalanine or tryptophan at its end. The V gene is TRBV11-3, the J gene TRBJ2-3; D gene uncertain. In germline, CDR1 is SGHNT, CDR2 YENEEA. The CDR3 loop spans 14 amino acids. DNA of the CDR3: TGTGCCAGTAGCTTAGATGGGCTCACAGATACGCAGTATTAT. It is translated as CASSLDGLTDTQYY.